Listed below are T cell receptor beta chains from one sample, sequenced in a study of spatial heterogeneity in lung cancer. TCRdb ran MiXCR on the 5' RACE reads and lists one entry per CDR3 protein. Seen here are about 17,000 distinct CDR3 sequences, 6% to 7% observed once, and the top ten hold approximately 6.2%. Sample: lung tumor tissue, taken at surgery. These TCRs come from a male donor with early-stage non-small cell lung cancer. CDR3s include the opening cysteine and the closing phenylalanine or tryptophan. D genes are given only for firm matches. Clone size is given for some rows only: seen once, a few or many times, or a class if the clone is expanded.

CDR3nt | CDR3aa | d_gene | abundance | j_gene | v_gene
TGTGCAAGTCTCCTAGGGCGCAGGAACACTGAAGCTTTCTTT | CASLLGRRNTEAFF | . | medium-sized | TRBJ1-1 | TRBV12-2
TGTGCCAGCAGTTTCGACGGGAGAGGGTATGGGAATGAGCAGTTCTTC | CASSFDGRGYGNEQFF | . | many | TRBJ2-1 | TRBV12-3/TRBV12-4
TGTGCCAGCAGTTTAGGCAGGGAGGTCGGCTACACCTTC | CASSLGREVGYTF | . | many | TRBJ1-2 | TRBV12-3/TRBV12-4
TGTGCCAGTTCAGACAGGGGATTCCAAGAGACCCAGTACTTC | CASSDRGFQETQYF | TRBD1 | medium-sized | TRBJ2-5 | TRBV19
TGTGCCAGCAGTCTCCGGGACAGGGGATTAGATTCACCCCTCCACTTT | CASSLRDRGLDSPLHF | TRBD1 | many | TRBJ1-6 | TRBV6-5
TGTGCCAGCAGTGAAAACGAACTAGCGGGAACAGATACGCAGTATTTT | CASSENELAGTDTQYF | TRBD2 | many | TRBJ2-3 | TRBV6-1
TGTGCCAGCAGCTTCGGACTAGCGGGGTACTCTGGGGCCAACGTCCTGACTTTC | CASSFGLAGYSGANVLTF | TRBD2 | many | TRBJ2-6 | TRBV9
TGTGCCAGCAGCTTGGGGAGGGGCACAGATACGCAGTATTTT | CASSLGRGTDTQYF | . | medium-sized | TRBJ2-3 | TRBV5-4
TGTGCCAGCACGAGAACCCCGGGACAGACCTATGGCTACACCTTC | CASTRTPGQTYGYTF | TRBD1 | many | TRBJ1-2 | TRBV2
TGCGCCAGCAGCCGACGACTAGCGGGGGGCCACAATGAGCAGTTCTTC | CASSRRLAGGHNEQFF | TRBD2 | many | TRBJ2-1 | TRBV4-3
TGCGCCAGCAGCTTGGAAGGGAGCAAGCCCCAGCATTTT | CASSLEGSKPQHF | . | few | TRBJ1-5 | TRBV5-1
TGTGCCAGCAGTTTAGTCCCTCCAGTAGACACCGGGGAGCTGTTTTTT | CASSLVPPVDTGELFF | . | many | TRBJ2-2 | TRBV12-3/TRBV12-4
TGTGCCAGCAGTGAAGGGGGACAGGGGGGAGAAGCTTTCTTT | CASSEGGQGGEAFF | TRBD1 | many | TRBJ1-1 | TRBV2
TGTGCCAGCAGTTTAATCGGGCGGGGCGATGAGCAGTTCTTC | CASSLIGRGDEQFF | . | . | TRBJ2-1 | TRBV12-3/TRBV12-4
TGTGCCAGCTCACCACTTGGAGAGACCCAGTACTTC | CASSPLGETQYF | . | many | TRBJ2-5 | TRBV18
TGTGCCATCAACCGGAGGGGCTCCTACAATGAGCAGTTCTTC | CAINRRGSYNEQFF | . | many | TRBJ2-1 | TRBV10-3
TGCGCCAGCAGCCGACAGTCAACTAATGAAAAACTGTTTTTT | CASSRQSTNEKLFF | . | many | TRBJ1-4 | TRBV5-1
TGTGCCAGCAGCCGGCCGGCTAGCGGGGGGCGCTACAATGAGCAGTTCTTC | CASSRPASGGRYNEQFF | TRBD2 | many | TRBJ2-1 | TRBV6-5
TGTGCCAGCAGTTCCGCCTTAGGGAGGAGGGACACCGGGGAGCTGTTTTTT | CASSSALGRRDTGELFF | . | . | TRBJ2-2 | TRBV6-2/TRBV6-3
TGTGCCAGCAGCTTAGAAGGCAGGGCCAATCAGCCCCAGCATTTT | CASSLEGRANQPQHF | . | medium-sized | TRBJ1-5 | TRBV7-2
TGTGCCAGCAGTGGGACTAGCGGGGACACCTACGAGCAGTACTTC | CASSGTSGDTYEQYF | TRBD2 | many | TRBJ2-7 | TRBV6-2/TRBV6-3
TGTGCCAGCAGCCAGACTAGCGGAAGCTCCTACGAGCAGTACTTC | CASSQTSGSSYEQYF | TRBD2 | many | TRBJ2-7 | TRBV7-9
TGCGCCAGCAGCTTGGCGGCAGGGGAGGTAGCGGCTGAAGCTTTCTTT | CASSLAAGEVAAEAFF | . | many | TRBJ1-1 | TRBV5-1
TGTGCCAGCAGCGGGACTAGCGGTAACTCTGGGGCCAACGTCCTGACTTTC | CASSGTSGNSGANVLTF | TRBD2 | many | TRBJ2-6 | TRBV9
TGTGCCAGCAGCTATCAGTTGAACACTGAAGCTTTCTTT | CASSYQLNTEAFF | . | many | TRBJ1-1 | TRBV9
TGTGCCAGCAGCCTAACTAGCGGGGCGCTCTCGGCGGTCTTC | CASSLTSGALSAVF | TRBD2 | many | TRBJ2-7 | TRBV27
TGTGCCAGCAGCCAGGCCCCTAGCGGGGGGCATAAGCAAGAGACCCAGTACTTC | CASSQAPSGGHKQETQYF | TRBD2 | . | TRBJ2-5 | TRBV7-2
TGTGCCAGCAGTCCCTCACAGGGGGCGTCCGGCTACACCTTC | CASSPSQGASGYTF | TRBD1 | many | TRBJ1-2 | TRBV12-3/TRBV12-4
TGTGCCAGCGGGACAGGGATTCGACGTGGCTACACCTTC | CASGTGIRRGYTF | TRBD1 | many | TRBJ1-2 | TRBV6-5
TGTGCCAGAAGCTTGGAAGGGGTGGCTAATGAAAAACTGTTTTTT | CARSLEGVANEKLFF | . | few | TRBJ1-4 | TRBV5-3
TGCAGTGCTAGGGCTAGCACCGGGGAGCTGTTTTTT | CSARASTGELFF | . | many | TRBJ2-2 | TRBV20-1
TGTGCCAGCACCGGGTTATCCAATGAGCAGTTCTTC | CASTGLSNEQFF | . | many | TRBJ2-1 | TRBV28
TGTGCTAGCAGCCCTTTAGCGGGAGGGCCGGGACTAGCGACAGATACGCAGTATTTT | CASSPLAGGPGLATDTQYF | TRBD2 | . | TRBJ2-3 | TRBV7-7
TGCAGTGCCCAAGACGACCTAAGCTCCTACGAGCAGTACTTC | CSAQDDLSSYEQYF | . | many | TRBJ2-7 | TRBV20-1
TGTGCCAGCACCTCTAGCGGGAGAGGCACAGATACGCAGTATTTT | CASTSSGRGTDTQYF | TRBD2 | medium-sized | TRBJ2-3 | TRBV6-5
TGTGCCAGCAGTCCGTTGGGGGGGCCGATGAACACTGAAGCTTTCTTT | CASSPLGGPMNTEAFF | . | many | TRBJ1-1 | TRBV27
TGTGCCAGCAGACGAGTTGGCGGCACTGAAGCTTTCTTT | CASRRVGGTEAFF | . | many | TRBJ1-1 | TRBV7-2
TGTGCCAGCAGTTTCCAGGGGGCGGGTACCGGGGAGCTGTTTTTT | CASSFQGAGTGELFF | TRBD1 | medium-sized | TRBJ2-2 | TRBV28
TGCAGTGCTTCCTCGACCGTGGCAGCTTTCTTT | CSASSTVAAFF | . | many | TRBJ1-1 | TRBV20-1
TGTGCCAGCAGGCAGGGCTATAGCAATCAGCCCCAGCATTTT | CASRQGYSNQPQHF | . | many | TRBJ1-5 | TRBV7-8
TGTGCCAGCAGGACCCAGGGACAGGGAGGCTACGAGCAGTACTTC | CASRTQGQGGYEQYF | TRBD1 | many | TRBJ2-7 | TRBV27
TGTGCCAGCAGCGGGCGGGGCAGGGCCTATGGCTACACCTTC | CASSGRGRAYGYTF | . | many | TRBJ1-2 | TRBV7-2
TGTGCCAGCAGCCGGACTAGCACCGATGAGCAGTTCTTC | CASSRTSTDEQFF | TRBD2 | many | TRBJ2-1 | TRBV12-3/TRBV12-4
TGTGCCAGCTCACCTACCACCAGTTCGTCGGGTTCCAGGGAGCTGTTTTTT | CASSPTTSSSGSRELFF | . | . | TRBJ2-2 | TRBV18
TGTGCCAGCAGTCAGGGACAGGGCCGAAGGGACTCCTACGAGCAGTACTTC | CASSQGQGRRDSYEQYF | TRBD1 | . | TRBJ2-7 | TRBV28
TGTGCCAGCAGCTTCCGACAGGCCTATGGCTACACCTTC | CASSFRQAYGYTF | . | . | TRBJ1-2 | TRBV5-6
TGTGCCAGCAGACCCTATTTTACAGGGAATCTCCAGGAGACCCAGTACTTC | CASRPYFTGNLQETQYF | . | many | TRBJ2-5 | TRBV2
TGTGCCAGCAGAAAGGACAGGGGGCGCCCCTGGAATGAGCAGTTCTTC | CASRKDRGRPWNEQFF | TRBD1 | many | TRBJ2-1 | TRBV6-5
TGTGCCAGCAGTCGACTCCGCGGGAGGGCCAATACGCAGTATTTT | CASSRLRGRANTQYF | TRBD2 | many | TRBJ2-3 | TRBV6-5
TGTGCCAGCAGTGCCTGGCAGGGGAACACTGAAGCTTTCTTT | CASSAWQGNTEAFF | . | many | TRBJ1-1 | TRBV2
TGTGCCAGCAGTACCAGCGGGGGGGCTGGAGGAGAGACCCAGTACTTC | CASSTSGGAGGETQYF | TRBD2 | few | TRBJ2-5 | TRBV7-2
TGTGCCACTGCTCGAGCGGGGCCCGACAATGAGCAGTTCTTC | CATARAGPDNEQFF | TRBD2 | many | TRBJ2-1 | TRBV24-1
TGTGCCAGCAGTTGGGAGACAGGGTCTTCCAGGGTGAACACTGAAGCTTTCTTT | CASSWETGSSRVNTEAFF | TRBD1 | many | TRBJ1-1 | TRBV27
TGCGCCAGCAGGGCAGACAGGGTTGACGAGCAGTACTTC | CASRADRVDEQYF | TRBD1 | many | TRBJ2-7 | TRBV4-3
TGTGCCAGCAGACACTCTTTCGGGACAGTAAATTCACCCCTCCACTTT | CASRHSFGTVNSPLHF | TRBD1 | many | TRBJ1-6 | TRBV28
TGTGCTAGCAGCCCCAATTTGAGCGGGAACGAGCAGTACTTC | CASSPNLSGNEQYF | TRBD2 | many | TRBJ2-7 | TRBV7-7